The 22 T cell receptor beta chains presented below share a single source sample, sequenced in a study of response to subunit inactivated influenza vaccine. TCRdb re-called the RT-PCR reads through MiXCR, storing one row per CDR3 protein. This table holds approximately 300,000 distinct CDR3 sequences, over 20% found once. The sample consisted of PBMCs from blood, taken 21 months after vaccination. The receptor set was obtained from a man aged 45-69 years who received an inactivated influenza vaccine.

The gene calls are TRBV2 and TRBJ2-1, with 13 positions matching TRBD2. CDR1 SNHLY and CDR2 FYNNEI come from the germline V gene. Trimming took 5 bases from V and 10 from J; bases not matched to a gene: 11. CDR3 length: 16 residues. Here the CDR3 DNA reads TGTGCCAGCAGTCCTCGGACTAGCGGGAGCTGGGGGGAGCAGTTCTTC. This translates into CASSPRTSGSWGEQFF. The variable domain in full, with the rest retrieved from reference TRBV2 and TRBJ2-1, is EPEVTQTPSHQVTQMGQEVILRCVPISNHLYFYWYRQILGQKVEFLVSFYNNEISEKSEIFDDQFSVERPDGSNFTLKIRSTKLEDSAMYFCASSPRTSGSWGEQFFGPGTRLTVL.

This clonotype turned up a few times. This chain uses TRBV5-1 with TRBJ1-5; D possibly corresponds to TRBD1 (5 bases). The V gene lost 4 bases and the J gene lost 9 bases, with 20 bases spanning the gap. In germline, CDR1 is SGHRS, CDR2 YFSETQ. The CDR3 has 15 amino acids. CDR3 nucleotides: TGCGCCAGCAGCCCCCAGGGCGGTGCGGCGTGGCCCCAGCATTTT. Translated: CASSPQGGAAWPQHF. The entire variable domain, with the rest obtained from reference TRBV5-1 and TRBJ1-5, is as follows: KAGVTQTPRYLIKTRGQQVTLSCSPISGHRSVSWYQQTPGQGLQFLFEYFSETQRNKGNFPGRFSGRQFSNSRSEMNVSTLELGDSALYLCASSPQGGAAWPQHFGDGTRLSIL.

The table lists this clonotype with a few counts. The V gene is TRBV3-1, the J gene TRBJ2-5; 14 bases agree with TRBD2. Germline assignment: CDR1 LGHDT and CDR2 YNNKEL (reference sequence). With 1 base clipped from V and 5 bases from J, the junction kept 9 bases outside the gene matches. The CDR3 totals 18 residues. CDR3 residues: CASSQGVSGLAGEETQYF. CDR3 in DNA: TGTGCCAGCAGCCAAGGAGTATCGGGACTAGCGGGGGAGGAGACCCAGTACTTC.

The chain uses TRBV7-9 and TRBJ1-4; D unclear. The CDR3 runs to 15 residues. V lost 4 bases, J lost 14 bases, and 23 bases lay in between. Germline V lookup: CDR1 SEHNR, CDR2 FQNEAQ (reference sequence). CDR3 DNA sequence: TGTGCCAGCAGCTCCTCGAAGCCGGGCAGCCGGTTTCTGTTTTTT. Translating gives CASSSSKPGSRFLFF.

The chain links TRBV6-5 to TRBJ1-2, with 11 bases aligning to TRBD1. This CDR3 is 14 amino acids long. Germline V gives CDR1 MNHEY, CDR2 SVGAGI. V lost 2 bases to trimming and J lost 14 bases; unmatched junction nucleotides: 10. The chain's CDR3 is CASSYRTSGQGETF. In nucleotides, the CDR3 is TGTGCCAGCAGTTACCGAACCTCGGGACAGGGGGAAACCTTC.

The chain uses TRBV5-8 and TRBJ1-1; D unclear. Looked up from germline, CDR1 is SGHTS and CDR2 is YDEGEE. The CDR3 consists of 12 residues. Trimming took 1 base from V and 11 from J, leaving 12 bases between them. CDR3 sequence: CASSLYLGLAFF. The CDR3, as DNA: TGTGCCAGCAGCTTGTACTTAGGGTTGGCTTTCTTT.

CDR3 residues: CASSLGPGGQETQYF. CDR3 DNA: TGCGCCAGCAGCTTGGGTCCGGGGGGGCAGGAGACCCAGTACTTC. The chain couples TRBV5-1 to TRBJ2-5, with TRBD2 matching over 8 bases. The CDR3 contains 15 residues. Per germline, CDR1 SGHRS and CDR2 YFSETQ. After removal of 0 bases from V and 5 bases from J, the junction contained 6 bases not matched to a gene.

The V call is TRBV28, the J call TRBJ2-2; 9 bases fit TRBD1. The V gene's germline CDR1 is MDHEN and CDR2 SYDVKM. V lost 6 bases to trimming and J lost 1 base; unmatched junction nucleotides: 3. The CDR3 consists of 15 residues. The CDR3 region is CASRRQGVNTGELFF. DNA for the CDR3: TGTGCCAGCAGAAGACAGGGGGTGAACACCGGGGAGCTGTTTTTT.

This clonotype came up many times. The chain couples TRBV20-1 to TRBJ1-2; D is perhaps TRBD1 (5 bases). The CDR3 runs 14 residues. The ends were cut back, 1 base at V and 4 bases at J, with 13 bases in the middle. The germline V gene encodes CDR1 DFQATT and CDR2 SNEGSKA (reference sequence). CDR3 in DNA: TGCAGTGCTAGAGTCAGGGACGGGGTCTATGGCTACACCTTC. Translation gives CSARVRDGVYGYTF.

The J gene is TRBJ1-3, the V gene TRBV11-1, with D hard to call. V lost 3 bases and J 0 bases, leaving 24 bases between the germline ends. The CDR3 consists of 20 residues. The germline V gene has CDR1 SGHAT and CDR2 FQDESV (reference sequence). The CDR3 sequence is CASSFLLVGLGPSSGNTIYF. The CDR3 DNA reads as TGTGCCAGCAGCTTCCTGCTTGTCGGACTGGGTCCATCCTCTGGAAACACCATATATTTT. Full variable domain (missing parts from reference TRBV11-1 and TRBJ1-3): EAEVAQSPRYKITEKSQAVAFWCDPISGHATLYWYRQILGQGPELLVQFQDESVVDDSQLPKDRFSAERLKGVDSTLKIQPAELGDSAMYLCASSFLLVGLGPSSGNTIYFGEGSWLTVV.

This clonotype was observed a handful of times. The chain employs TRBV7-2 and TRBJ2-2; 9 bases map to TRBD1. Germline CDR1 is SGHTA and CDR2 is FQGNSA. The ends lost 2 bases at V and 3 bases at J; junction bases unmatched: 1. This CDR3 is built from 15 residues. The CDR3 spells CASSLNRGHTGELFF. The DNA of the CDR3 is TGTGCCAGCAGCTTAAACAGGGGGCACACCGGGGAGCTGTTTTTT.

The rearrangement uses TRBV7-9 and TRBJ1-4; 9 bases are a match to TRBD1. CDR3 size: 14 residues. The germline V gene has CDR1 SEHNR and CDR2 FQNEAQ (reference sequence). Trimming at V came to 5 bases and at J to 11 bases, leaving 9 bases not matched to a gene. CDR3 coding DNA: TGTGCCAGCAGCCGTCGAGACAGGGGGGATAAACTGTTTTTT. It encodes CASSRRDRGDKLFF.

This clonotype has just a few counts. This sequence joins TRBV9 and TRBJ2-2; tentatively, D is TRBD2 (6 bases). The germline V gene has CDR1 SGDLS and CDR2 YYNGEE. This CDR3 is 16 amino acids long. V was cut by 0 bases and J by 4 bases, with 13 bases left in between. CDR3 in DNA: TGTGCCAGCAGCGTAGCCTTCGGGACTGGCACCGGGGAGCTGTTTTTT. It encodes CASSVAFGTGTGELFF.

The table lists this clonotype with a few counts. V and J are TRBV7-3 and TRBJ2-3; D may be TRBD2 (6 bases). Germline lookup yields CDR1 SGHTA and CDR2 FQGTGA. V gave up 5 bases and J gave up 4 bases, with 10 bases separating them. The CDR3 runs to 13 residues. CDR3 bases: TGTGCCAGCAGCAGGGAGGTTGCAGATACGCAGTATTTT. It encodes CASSREVADTQYF.

The V and J genes are TRBV6-5 and TRBJ1-1, with unresolved D. The V end was cut by 0 bases, the J end by 1 base, with 12 bases between. CDR1 MNHEY and CDR2 SVGAGI come from the germline V gene. This CDR3 is 16 amino acids long. The CDR3, as DNA: TGTGCCAGCAGTTACTCGAAGGCAGGACGGAACACTGAAGCTTTCTTT. It is translated as CASSYSKAGRNTEAFF.

Many counts were recorded for this clonotype. The V gene is TRBV12-3 or TRBV12-4, the J gene TRBJ1-6, with D possibly being TRBD1 (5 bases). The CDR3 has 17 amino acids. Trimming left V 6 bases short and J 0 bases short, with 15 bases between. CDR3 bases: TGTGCCAGCAGCCCTAGCGGGACTAGCTCCTATAATTCACCCCTCCACTTT. Amino acids: CASSPSGTSSYNSPLHF.

The chain combines TRBV4-3 with TRBJ2-7, with 9 positions matching TRBD2. This CDR3 has 15 amino acids. Unmatched junction bases numbered 7, after V lost 0 bases and J lost 7 bases. Germline CDR1 and CDR2: LGHNA and YSLEER. This CDR3 is CASSQEAGGYREQYF. Here the CDR3 DNA reads TGCGCCAGCAGCCAAGAGGCGGGAGGGTACCGGGAGCAGTACTTC.

In this sample, this clonotype turned up a few times. The gene calls are TRBV14 and TRBJ2-3, with TRBD2 matching over 7 bases. Trimming took 2 bases from V and 0 from J; bases not matched to a gene: 5. CDR1 and CDR2 (germline): SGHDN, FVKESK. There are 16 residues in the CDR3. CDR3 protein: CASSQILSGSTDTQYF. The CDR3 nucleotides are TGTGCCAGCAGCCAAATCCTTAGCGGGAGCACAGATACGCAGTATTTT.

This clonotype was seen more than once but under ten times. This chain joins TRBV5-5 and TRBJ1-2; perhaps TRBD1 as D (5 bases). Germline CDR1 and CDR2: SGHKS and YYEKEE (reference sequence). The CDR3 loop spans 14 amino acids. Deletions cut 0 bases from V and 8 bases from J, with 14 bases between. CDR3 loop: CASSLGQGSVGYTF. The DNA for the CDR3 is TGTGCCAGCAGCTTGGGGCAGGGAAGCGTGGGCTACACCTTC.

This clonotype was found a few times. The rearrangement links TRBV7-8 to TRBJ2-3; a possible D gene is TRBD1 (7 bases). This CDR3 contains 17 residues. CDR1 and CDR2 from the germline V gene are SGHVS and FQNEAQ. Trimming removed 6 bases at V and 0 bases at J, with 19 bases between. CDR3 sequence reads: CASSRLAAGGSTDTQYF. CDR3 bases: TGTGCCAGCAGTCGACTCGCGGCAGGGGGGAGCACAGATACGCAGTATTTT. Using reference TRBV7-8 and TRBJ2-3 for the parts outside the CDR3, the full variable domain is GAGVSQSPRYKVAKRGQDVALRCDPISGHVSLFWYQQALGQGPEFLTYFQNEAQLDKSGLPSDRFFAERPEGSVSTLKIQRTQQEDSAVYLCASSRLAAGGSTDTQYFGPGTRLTVL.

The CDR3 nucleotides read TGCAGTGTAGGCAGGTTAAATCAGCCCCAGCATTTT. Its protein is CSVGRLNQPQHF. The gene calls are TRBV20-1 and TRBJ1-5; D remains ambiguous. The V end lost 7 bases, the J end lost 4 bases, and 11 bases lay between the germline ends. CDR3 length: 12 residues. In germline, CDR1 is DFQATT, CDR2 SNEGSKA (reference sequence).

This clonotype was observed a handful of times. The genes are TRBV9 and TRBJ2-6; 10 nucleotides match TRBD1. The junction had 10 bases not matched to a gene; V was cut back by 0 bases and J by 4 bases. This CDR3 has 19 amino acids. CDR1 SGDLS and CDR2 YYNGEE come from the germline V gene. CDR3 coding DNA: TGTGCCAGCAGCGTAGCAAGGACAGGGGGTGGAGCAGGGGCCAACGTCCTGACTTTC. Its protein product is CASSVARTGGGAGANVLTF.